Listed below are T cell receptor beta chains from one sample, sequenced in a study of CD8+ T cells in alopecia areata. The method was immunoSEQ multiplex PCR; TCRdb's version includes in-frame clones alone and lacks a portion of them. The sample lists over 95,000 clones, roughly three fifths seen once, with 3% to 4% in the top ten. The sample here was CD4+ T cells sorted from blood, taken at week 24, from a patient treated with tofacitinib. These receptors were obtained from a human donor with alopecia areata. CDR3s include the opening cysteine and the closing phenylalanine or tryptophan. The D gene is left open where the match is weak. Not every row has a clone size; where given, it reads once, few, many or a size class.

D gene,CDR3 length,J gene,V gene,clone size,CDR3 protein,CDR3 DNA
TRBD1,13,TRBJ1-1,TRBV29-1,NA,CSAGQGTGTEAFF,TGCAGCGCAGGACAGGGGACAGGGACTGAAGCTTTCTTT
NA,14,TRBJ1-2,TRBV4-1,few,CASSPPGTREGYTF,TGCGCCAGCAGCCCGCCTGGGACCCGGGAAGGCTACACCTTC
TRBD2,16,TRBJ2-1,TRBV11-1,NA,CASSFRLAGGWNEQFF,TGTGCCAGCAGCTTCCGACTAGCGGGGGGTTGGAATGAGCAGTTCTTC
NA,14,TRBJ1-4,TRBV27,NA,CASSSPWANEKLFF,TGTGCCAGCAGTTCGCCTTGGGCTAATGAAAAACTGTTTTTT
NA,16,TRBJ1-1,TRBV9,NA,CASSSSTGHLNTEAFF,TGTGCCAGCAGCTCCTCTACCGGACACCTGAACACTGAAGCTTTCTTT
NA,14,TRBJ1-3,TRBV6-6,few,CASSYTTLGNTIYF,TGTGCCAGCAGTTACACTACCCTAGGAAACACCATATATTTT
NA,13,TRBJ2-3,TRBV5-1,NA,CASSYRGGDTQYF,TGCGCCAGCAGCTACCGGGGAGGAGATACGCAGTATTTT
TRBD2,13,TRBJ2-1,TRBV4-3,NA,CASSQDGGEEQFF,TGCGCCAGCAGCCAAGATGGGGGGGAGGAGCAGTTCTTC
TRBD1,15,TRBJ1-6,TRBV6-1,few,CAINKEGGRNSPLHF,TGTGCCATCAATAAAGAAGGGGGCAGGAATTCACCCCTCCACTTT
NA,11,TRBJ2-1,TRBV6-5,NA,CASSRGEGLFF,TGTGCCAGCAGCCGCGGAGAGGGCCTGTTCTTC
NA,17,TRBJ2-3,TRBV5-4,NA,CASSSRGHGSLWDTQYF,TGTGCCAGCAGCTCTCGTGGTCACGGGTCCTTGTGGGATACGCAGTATTTT
TRBD2,15,TRBJ2-5,TRBV4-1,NA,CASSLGAGGFETQYF,TGCGCCAGCAGCCTGGGTGCGGGGGGATTCGAGACCCAGTACTTC
NA,14,TRBJ2-7,TRBV4-3,NA,CASSQDPVSYEQYF,TGCGCCAGCAGCCAAGATCCGGTTTCCTACGAGCAGTACTTC
NA,14,TRBJ2-1,TRBV6-6,NA,CASSTLGGLDEQFF,TGTGCCAGCAGCACCCTGGGGGGATTGGATGAGCAGTTCTTC
NA,15,TRBJ2-2,TRBV5-1,few,CASSLVVGATGELFF,TGCGCCAGCAGCTTGGTGGTAGGGGCCACCGGGGAGCTGTTTTTT
NA,15,TRBJ1-5,TRBV2,NA,CASSYEGAGNQPQHF,TGTGCCAGCAGCTACGAAGGGGCGGGCAATCAGCCCCAGCATTTT
NA,14,TRBJ2-3,TRBV4-1,NA,CASSQDSGTDTQYF,TGCGCCAGCAGCCAAGATTCGGGGACAGATACGCAGTATTTT
NA,13,TRBJ2-6,TRBV29-1,few,CSVVESGANVLTF,TGCAGCGTTGTGGAATCTGGGGCCAACGTCCTGACTTTC
NA,14,TRBJ2-3,TRBV29-1,few,CSVDAGRPTDTQYF,TGCAGCGTTGACGCAGGGAGGCCCACAGATACGCAGTATTTT
NA,13,TRBJ2-5,TRBV6-1,NA,CASRRGFQETQYF,TGTGCCAGCAGAAGGGGTTTCCAAGAGACCCAGTACTTC
NA,13,TRBJ2-7,TRBV6-5,many,CASSYGYKFEQYF,TGTGCCAGCAGTTACGGGTATAAGTTCGAGCAGTACTTC
NA,11,TRBJ1-2,TRBV29-1,few,CSVGGNYGYTF,TGCAGCGTTGGGGGGAACTATGGCTACACCTTC
NA,14,TRBJ1-3,TRBV30,NA,CAWSATTSGNTIYF,TGTGCCTGGAGTGCGACAACCTCTGGAAACACCATATATTTT
NA,15,TRBJ1-5,TRBV29-1,NA,CSVVGQDGGLGAQHF,TGCAGCGTTGTTGGCCAAGACGGTGGCCTAGGGGCCCAGCATTTT
NA,15,TRBJ1-2,TRBV5-6,NA,CASSLVGGRNYGYTF,TGTGCCAGCAGCTTGGTAGGCGGACGAAACTATGGCTACACCTTC
TRBD1,13,TRBJ2-3,TRBV29-1,NA,CSSARTGDDTQYF,TGCAGCTCTGCCCGGACAGGGGACGATACGCAGTATTTT
TRBD1,15,TRBJ1-1,TRBV5-1,NA,CASSTEGTGNTEAFF,TGCGCCAGCAGCACGGAAGGGACAGGGAATACTGAAGCTTTCTTT
TRBD1,15,TRBJ2-5,TRBV9,NA,CASSIGGTGVETQYF,TGTGCCAGCAGCATCGGTGGGACAGGGGTAGAGACCCAGTACTTC
NA,14,TRBJ2-2,TRBV6-1,NA,CASSEQVTTGELFF,TGTGCCAGCAGTGAACAGGTTACCACCGGGGAGCTGTTTTTT
NA,13,TRBJ2-3,TRBV4-3,NA,CASSFERGDTQYF,TGCGCCAGCAGCTTCGAGAGGGGTGATACGCAGTATTTT
NA,13,TRBJ2-1,TRBV29-1,NA,CSADPTAVNEQFF,TGCAGCGCTGATCCGACGGCCGTCAATGAGCAGTTCTTC
TRBD2,15,TRBJ2-5,TRBV2,NA,CASSSLAGARETQYF,TGTGCCAGCAGCTCCCTAGCGGGGGCCCGGGAGACCCAGTACTTC
NA,14,TRBJ2-3,TRBV4-3,NA,CASSRTIGGDTQYF,TGCGCCAGCTCGCGGACAATCGGAGGAGATACGCAGTATTTT
NA,17,TRBJ1-6,TRBV4-2,once,CASSQESRSSYNSPLHF,TGTGCCAGCAGCCAAGAATCGCGAAGCTCCTATAATTCACCCCTCCACTTT
NA,13,TRBJ2-7,TRBV10-3,NA,CAISEQRDYEQYF,TGTGCCATCAGTGAGCAGAGGGATTACGAGCAGTACTTC
NA,12,TRBJ1-1,TRBV5-6,NA,CASSGPSTEAFF,TGTGCCAGCAGCGGACCGAGCACTGAAGCTTTCTTT
TRBD1,16,TRBJ1-2,TRBV30,NA,CASGASWGQGAAGYTF,TGTGCCTCCGGAGCCAGTTGGGGACAGGGGGCGGCTGGCTACACCTTC
NA,15,TRBJ1-6,TRBV5-4,few,CASSSPGQSVSPLHF,TGTGCCAGCAGCTCACCGGGACAAAGCGTTTCACCCCTCCACTTT
NA,11,TRBJ2-7,TRBV11-2,once,CASSSLNEQYF,TGTGCCAGCAGCTCCCTGAACGAGCAGTACTTC
TRBD1,17,TRBJ1-4,TRBV4-1,NA,CASSAPDRNDRVPKLFF,TGCGCCAGCTCCGCCCCGGACAGGAACGACCGCGTACCGAAACTGTTTTTT
TRBD2,16,TRBJ2-5,TRBV7-7,NA,CASSTGLAGPQETQYF,TGTGCTAGCAGCACTGGACTAGCGGGCCCCCAAGAGACCCAGTACTTC
NA,11,TRBJ2-7,TRBV29-1,few,CSGRTAYEQYF,TGCAGCGGGCGGACAGCCTACGAGCAGTACTTC
NA,12,TRBJ1-2,TRBV7-2,NA,CASSQGYDGYTF,TGTGCCAGCTCCCAGGGGTACGATGGCTACACCTTC
NA,12,TRBJ2-1,TRBV30,NA,CAWSGGHNEQFF,TGTGCCTGGAGTGGCGGACACAATGAGCAGTTCTTC
NA,13,TRBJ1-1,TRBV2,NA,CASSADPWTEAFF,TGTGCCAGCAGCGCTGACCCGTGGACTGAAGCTTTCTTT
TRBD1,15,TRBJ1-2,TRBV5-6,NA,CASRSSGQGAWGYTF,TGTGCCAGCAGATCATCGGGACAGGGGGCGTGGGGCTACACCTTC
NA,17,TRBJ2-5,TRBV4-1,NA,CASSQSSEGTGQETQYF,TGCGCCAGCAGCCAATCGTCTGAGGGGACGGGACAAGAGACCCAGTACTTC
NA,17,TRBJ2-6,TRBV5-4,NA,CASSPPLSPSGANVLTF,TGTGCCAGCAGCCCCCCTTTGTCTCCCTCTGGGGCCAACGTCCTGACTTTC
NA,13,TRBJ2-5,TRBV4-1,NA,CASSQAYGETQYF,TGCGCCAGCAGCCAGGCGTATGGAGAGACCCAGTACTTC
NA,15,TRBJ2-7,TRBV30,NA,CAWIRPGLQAYEQYF,TGTGCCTGGATACGACCGGGACTCCAGGCCTACGAGCAGTACTTC
TRBD1,15,TRBJ1-4,TRBV5-1,few,CASSWKGATNEKLFF,TGCGCCAGCAGCTGGAAGGGGGCTACGAATGAAAAACTGTTTTTT
NA,11,TRBJ2-7,TRBV30,NA,CAWSVRREQYF,TGTGCCTGGAGTGTACGACGGGAGCAGTACTTC
NA,18,TRBJ1-2,TRBV18,few,CASSPQTSPGTGNYGYTF,TGTGCCAGCTCACCCCAAACTTCCCCCGGGACGGGGAACTATGGCTACACCTTC
NA,12,TRBJ1-2,TRBV10-3,NA,CAISERNYGYTF,TGTGCCATCAGTGAGCGGAACTATGGCTACACCTTC
TRBD1,15,TRBJ2-1,TRBV5-1,NA,CASSVLPGQENEQFF,TGCGCCAGCAGCGTATTACCGGGACAGGAAAATGAGCAGTTCTTC